This T cell receptor beta chain came from a study of T cells in Graves' hyperthyroidism and ophthalmopathy. Study as a whole: Peripheral blood collection took place at initial diagnosis, before any treatment. Study results and limitations: Ophthalmopathy, which appeared later, was predicted by the model a median roughly 6.6 months before onset. Ophthalmopathy was distinguished from stable hyperthyroidism by 13 V-J signatures.

The CDR3 length is 14 residues. Germline loops: CDR1 DFQATT, CDR2 SNEGSKA (reference sequence). Trimming removed 5 bases from V and 4 bases from J; junction bases left unmatched: 8. Amplification of TCR beta CDR3 regions was performed using RNA transcripts as template. A set of HTBI primers served as the primers for a first-round RT-PCR of the TCR CDR3. From the multiplex PCR reads, TCRdb called clonotypes with MiXCR, one entry per CDR3 protein. The sample has about 260,000 distinct CDR3 sequences, about 16% seen once. This clonotype was seen at least ten times. The antigen is not known. The clonotype originates from a woman aged 18 to 35 with Graves' ophthalmopathy. V is TRBV20-1 and J is TRBJ1-5; 7 bases line up with TRBD1. Sequenced: blood. The CDR3 region is CSAYRQGRNQPQHF. The CDR3 region has the DNA TGCAGTGCTTATAGACAGGGACGTAATCAGCCCCAGCATTTT.